This T cell receptor beta chain is from a study of blood T cell repertoires in COVID-19. The CDR3 is 12 amino acids. Trimming cost V 10 bases and J 1 base, with 10 bases left between them. Germline assignment: CDR1 MGHDK and CDR2 SYGVNS. Some clones are missing from TCRdb's copy, which holds only in-frame ones; the method was immunoSEQ multiplex PCR. This sample has 50,000 to 65,000 clones, with roughly 71% found just once. J is TRBJ1-1 and V is TRBV25-1; a possible D gene is TRBD1 (5 bases). This TCR came from a woman of 80 years or more with acute or convalescent COVID-19. The specimen was peripheral blood. In nucleotides, the CDR3 is TGTGCCACCCGACAGACGAACACTGAAGCTTTCTTT. It encodes CATRQTNTEAFF.